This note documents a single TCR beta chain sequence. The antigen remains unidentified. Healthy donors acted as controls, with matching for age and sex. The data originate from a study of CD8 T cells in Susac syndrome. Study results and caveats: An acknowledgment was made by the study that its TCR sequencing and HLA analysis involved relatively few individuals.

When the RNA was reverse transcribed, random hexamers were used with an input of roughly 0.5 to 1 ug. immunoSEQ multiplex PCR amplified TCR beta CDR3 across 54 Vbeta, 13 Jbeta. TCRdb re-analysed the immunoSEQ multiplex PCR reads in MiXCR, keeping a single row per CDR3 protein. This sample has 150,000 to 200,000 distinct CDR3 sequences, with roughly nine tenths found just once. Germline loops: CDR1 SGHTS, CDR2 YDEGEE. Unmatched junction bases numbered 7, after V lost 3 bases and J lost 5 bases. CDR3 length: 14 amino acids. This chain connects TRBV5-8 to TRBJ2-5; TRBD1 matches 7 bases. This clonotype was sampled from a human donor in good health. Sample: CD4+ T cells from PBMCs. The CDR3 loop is CASSSRQGFETQYF. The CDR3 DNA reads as TGTGCCAGCAGCTCAAGACAGGGTTTTGAGACCCAGTACTTC. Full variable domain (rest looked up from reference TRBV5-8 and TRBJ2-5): EAGVTQSPTHLIKTRGQQATLRCSPISGHTSVYWYQQALGLGLQFLLWYDEGEERNRGNFPPRFSGRQFPNYSSELNVNALELEDSALYLCASSSRQGFETQYFGPGTRLLVL.